This record concerns one T cell receptor (beta chain) sequence. The target antigen is unknown. This same CDR3 is encoded by further DNA sequences in the sample. This record comes from a study of T cells after posttransplantation cyclophosphamide. There are 14 residues in the CDR3. The germline V and J ends were trimmed by 3 bases and 5 bases, with 11 bases remaining between them. CDR1 KGHSH and CDR2 LQKENI come from the germline V gene. Study-wide findings and caveats: Blood and skin or GI T cell repertoires showed limited TRB overlap. Recipient CMV seropositivity and CMV reactivation strongly tracked TRB clonality.

Profiling relied on immunoSEQ multiplex PCR, and the TCRdb table lists in-frame clones only, not all of them. The sample records about 46,000 clones, about 90% being singletons. This receptor was taken from a woman in her 50s in good health and a related stem cell transplant donor. The gene calls are TRBV18 and TRBJ1-5, with a weak D call TRBD1 (5 bases). The sample was PBMCs. The CDR3 protein is CASSPGGGDQPQHF. CDR3 bases: TGTGCCAGCTCACCGGGGGGGGGAGATCAGCCCCAGCATTTT.